The rows below give T cell receptor beta chains drawn from one sample of a study of CD8+CD57+ T cells in acquired aplastic anemia. MiXCR, run by TCRdb on the reads, gives a single entry per CDR3 protein. The table has under 150,000 distinct CDR3 sequences, more than 35% seen once. The sequencing sample was made of sorted CD4+, CD8+, or CD8+CD57+ T cells (not recorded which) from PBMCs. The origin of the receptors is a human donor in good health, serving as a control. CDR3s include the opening cysteine and the closing phenylalanine or tryptophan. The D gene is left open where the match is weak. Where a row states a size, it is once, few, many or the class of an expanded clone; other rows omit it.

>many|TRBJ2-7|TRBV20-1|NA
CSASKSSYEQYF
TGCAGTGCTAGTAAAAGCTCCTACGAGCAGTACTTC
>NA|TRBJ2-7|TRBV7-8|TRBD1
CASRSTGGEQYF
TGTGCCAGCAGATCCACAGGGGGCGAGCAGTACTTC
>NA|TRBJ2-5|TRBV29-1|TRBD1
CSGLNRGAKTQYF
TGCAGCGGGCTAAACAGGGGGGCTAAGACCCAGTACTTC
>once|TRBJ1-1|TRBV2|TRBD1
CASRDRGAEAFF
TGTGCCAGCAGGGACAGGGGGGCTGAAGCTTTCTTT
>NA|TRBJ1-5|TRBV29-1|NA
CSVVQGRSNQPQHF
TGCAGCGTTGTCCAGGGCAGGAGCAATCAGCCCCAGCATTTT
>many|TRBJ1-4|TRBV20-1|NA
CSARRQSNEKLFF
TGCAGTGCTAGGCGACAGAGCAATGAAAAACTGTTTTTT
>few|TRBJ2-1|TRBV24-1|NA
CATSVQHYNEQFF
TGTGCCACCAGTGTCCAACACTACAATGAGCAGTTCTTC
>many|TRBJ1-1|TRBV7-2|NA
CASSPGLGFTEAFF
TGTGCCAGCAGCCCAGGGCTAGGGTTCACTGAAGCTTTCTTT
>many|TRBJ1-1|TRBV5-1|NA
CASSLRQANTEAFF
TGCGCCAGCAGCTTGAGACAAGCAAACACTGAAGCTTTCTTT
>few|TRBJ2-3|TRBV11-2|NA
CASSLGSGGPSTDTQYF
TGTGCCAGCAGCTTAGGATCCGGTGGCCCTAGCACAGATACGCAGTATTTT
>NA|TRBJ2-3|TRBV24-1|NA
CATSDLGPSTDTQYF
TGTGCCACCAGTGATCTGGGACCTAGCACAGATACGCAGTATTTT